One and the same sample provided the 19 T cell receptor beta chains below, sequenced in a study of shared clonotypes between healthy human individuals. Data came from immunoSEQ multiplex PCR; TCRdb stores just in-frame clones and leaves some out. The sample lists millions of clones; 93% were seen once. In the naive CD8 group, cells lacked CD45RO and were positively selected for CCR7, so terminally differentiated effector memory CD45RA+ cells were left out. Sequencing was performed on naive CD8+ T cells from PBMCs. The receptors were sampled from a young man in good health. Some clones in this sample may be carry-over from other donors' samples.

Comments on this clone: One junction end disagrees with the germline gene, perhaps due to a read error. The chain's CDR3 is CASSPVSGDTQYF. CDR3 DNA: TGCGCCAGCAGCCCTGTTTCAGGAGATACGCAGTATTTT. This sequence joins TRBV7-3 and TRBJ2-3; D is ambiguous. CDR3 length equals 13 residues. Germline loops: CDR1 SGHTA, CDR2 FQGTGA.

J is TRBJ2-7 and V is TRBV30; D not certain. V was clipped by 2 bases and J by 4 bases, with 6 bases between them. CDR1 and CDR2 from the germline V gene are GTSNPN and SVGIG (reference sequence). The CDR3 length is 11 residues. Here the CDR3 reads CAWSTQYEQYF. CDR3 in DNA: TGTGCCTGGAGTACACAGTACGAGCAGTACTTC.

The genes are TRBV2 and TRBJ1-1, with D tentatively TRBD1 (5 bases). Germline loops: CDR1 SNHLY, CDR2 FYNNEI. Deletions cut 1 base from V and 10 bases from J, with 13 bases between. The CDR3 is 13 amino acids. CDR3 DNA: TGTGCCAGCAGTGAAGGAAGGGGCGGGGGAGCTTTCTTT. Its translation: CASSEGRGGGAFF.

This chain uses TRBV7-9 with TRBJ2-1; the D is unclear. The V and J ends lost 6 bases and 7 bases respectively, with 13 bases between them. This CDR3 comprises 13 residues. Germline V lookup: CDR1 SEHNR, CDR2 FQNEAQ (reference sequence). CDR3 in DNA: TGTGCCAGCAGTTCCGCTTTAAGGAATGAGCAGTTCTTC. It codes for CASSSALRNEQFF. Combining the CDR3 with reference TRBV7-9 and TRBJ2-1 gives the whole variable domain DTGVSQNPRHKITKRGQNVTFRCDPISEHNRLYWYRQTLGQGPEFLTYFQNEAQLEKSRLLSDRFSAERPKGSFSTLEIQRTEQGDSAMYLCASSSALRNEQFFGPGTRLTVL.

The genes are TRBV7-8 and TRBJ2-1; the match to TRBD2 covers 7 bases. The germline gives CDR1 SGHVS, CDR2 FQNEAQ. This CDR3 is 15 amino acids long. The V segment lost 2 bases and the J segment 2 bases; nucleotides outside the gene matches: 3. The CDR3 nucleotides are TGTGCCAGCAGCTTAACAGCGGGAACCTACAATGAGCAGTTCTTC. It yields the protein CASSLTAGTYNEQFF.

The chain links TRBV25-1 to TRBJ2-5; 9 bases are shared with TRBD1. Per the germline V gene, CDR1 is MGHDK and CDR2 is SYGVNS. The trim removed 0 bases at V and 3 bases at J, leaving 5 bases unmatched. The CDR3 length is 16 residues. The CDR3 spells CASSEYDRGWEETQYF. The CDR3 DNA reads TGTGCCAGCAGTGAATATGACAGGGGGTGGGAAGAGACCCAGTACTTC.

The chain recombines TRBV7-2 with TRBJ1-1; 9 nucleotides line up with TRBD1. CDR3 length: 14 amino acids. Unmatched junction bases numbered 9, after V lost 5 bases and J lost 8 bases. Germline CDR1 SGHTA, CDR2 FQGNSA. This chain's CDR3 is CASSLSPGTGEAFF. Written as DNA, the CDR3 is TGTGCCAGCAGCCTGAGTCCCGGGACAGGGGAAGCTTTCTTT.

V is TRBV7-9 and J is TRBJ1-4; a weak D match, TRBD1 (6 bases). This CDR3 has 15 residues. Per the germline V gene, CDR1 is SEHNR and CDR2 is FQNEAQ (reference sequence). V was clipped by 5 bases and J by 8 bases, with 18 bases between them. The CDR3, as DNA: TGTGCCAGCAGCCCCCCGGGGGCAGGCTGGGAAAAACTGTTTTTT. Translated: CASSPPGAGWEKLFF. The full variable domain, in which reference TRBV7-9 and TRBJ1-4 provide the parts outside the CDR3, is DTGVSQNPRHKITKRGQNVTFRCDPISEHNRLYWYRQTLGQGPEFLTYFQNEAQLEKSRLLSDRFSAERPKGSFSTLEIQRTEQGDSAMYLCASSPPGAGWEKLFFGSGTQLSVL.

About this clone itself: This sample also contains other DNA sequences that code for the same CDR3. This sequence joins TRBV7-8 and TRBJ2-7; 7 nucleotides agree with TRBD1. There are 13 residues in the CDR3. Germline V gene lookup returns CDR1 SGHVS and CDR2 FQNEAQ. The V gene end was trimmed by 6 bases and the J gene end by 1 base; junction bases not matched to a gene: 3. CDR3 amino acids: CASRRQGSYEQYF. The CDR3 DNA follows: TGTGCCAGCAGACGACAGGGTTCCTACGAGCAGTACTTC.

This clone was seen only once. Other DNA variants within this sample encode the same CDR3. V is TRBV4-1 and J is TRBJ2-7; 9 bases are shared with TRBD2. The CDR3 consists of 15 residues. Germline V gene data show CDR1 as MGHRA and CDR2 as YSYEKL. The V segment lost 2 bases and the J segment 0 bases; nucleotides outside the gene matches: 2. The CDR3 coding sequence is TGCGCCAGCAGCCAACTAGCGGGGAGCTCCTACGAGCAGTACTTC. Translating it yields CASSQLAGSSYEQYF.

Comment on this clone: Its ends do not fully match the called genes, so a read error is possible. The chain recombines TRBV4-3 with TRBJ1-4, with a possible D match to TRBD1 (5 bases). Germline V lookup: CDR1 LGHNA, CDR2 YSLEER. The CDR3 loop spans 14 amino acids. The CDR3 coding sequence is TGCGCCAGCAGGCAAGGGACGGGGAATGAAAAACTGTTTTTT. It encodes CASRQGTGNEKLFF.

The chain joins TRBV6-1 to TRBJ1-2; tentatively, D is TRBD1 (6 bases). The CDR3 loop spans 16 amino acids. Germline V gene lookup returns CDR1 MNHNS and CDR2 SASEGT. V was cut by 3 bases and J by 4 bases, with 18 bases left in between. The CDR3 nucleotides read TGTGCCAGCAGTGACCGAACGCGGACAGCTTCCTATGGCTACACCTTC. This codes for CASSDRTRTASYGYTF.

This chain joins TRBV27 and TRBJ2-2; D is uncertain. The CDR3 length is 12 residues. Per the germline V gene, CDR1 is MNHEY and CDR2 is SMNVEV (reference sequence). Trimming pared 4 bases from V and 4 bases from J, leaving 4 bases between. The CDR3 sequence: CASSWATGELFF. The CDR3, as DNA: TGTGCCAGCAGTTGGGCCACCGGGGAGCTGTTTTTT.

V and J are TRBV10-2 and TRBJ2-7; 7 bases agree with TRBD2. The CDR3 is 14 amino acids. The germline V gene has CDR1 WSHSY and CDR2 SAAADI. The V segment lost 2 bases and the J segment 1 base; nucleotides outside the gene matches: 2. The CDR3 sequence is CASSEASGSYEQYF. The CDR3 DNA reads as TGCGCCAGCAGTGAGGCTAGCGGTTCCTACGAGCAGTACTTC.

The CDR3 nucleotides read TGTGCCAGCAGCTCGGGGGGAGCTAGCGGTGCTTGGGGCGAGCAGTACTTC. Amino acids: CASSSGGASGAWGEQYF. This chain uses TRBV9 with TRBJ2-7; TRBD2 matches at 7 bases. V lost 4 bases and J lost 6; bases outside the gene matches: 19. Germline assignment: CDR1 SGDLS and CDR2 YYNGEE. The CDR3 is made up of 17 amino acids.

This chain uses TRBV7-8 with TRBJ1-5; possible D gene TRBD1, 5 bases. The V end was cut by 6 bases, the J end by 1 base, with 13 bases between. In germline, CDR1 is SGHVS, CDR2 FQNEAQ. This CDR3 is 15 amino acids long. The CDR3 DNA follows: TGTGCCAGCAGTCGTATGAGGGGAAGCAATCAGCCCCAGCATTTT. Its translation: CASSRMRGSNQPQHF.

This chain connects TRBV6-5 to TRBJ2-5, with D possibly called TRBD1 or TRBD2 (5 bases each). Germline-derived CDR1 and CDR2 are MNHEY and SVGAGI. The CDR3 consists of 15 residues. V lost 6 bases and J 2 bases, leaving 16 bases between the germline ends. CDR3 region: CASSSWDPWQETQYF. CDR3 nucleotide sequence: TGTGCCAGCAGCTCGTGGGACCCGTGGCAAGAGACCCAGTACTTC.

The V and J genes are TRBV4-3 and TRBJ2-7; TRBD1 agrees at 8 bases. V dropped 6 bases and J dropped 5; count of bases not matched to a gene: 9. CDR3 length: 14 amino acids. From germline, CDR1 is LGHNA and CDR2 YSLEER. The CDR3 protein is CASSPDRGGNEQYF. The DNA of the CDR3 is TGCGCCAGCAGTCCAGACAGGGGAGGCAACGAGCAGTACTTC.

For this clone: The sample holds other DNA sequences that translate to the same CDR3. The rearrangement joins TRBV5-1 to TRBJ2-7; D is undetermined. The CDR3 is made up of 11 amino acids. V dropped 0 bases and J dropped 5 bases, with 3 bases sitting between them. CDR1 is SGHRS and CDR2 is YFSETQ in the germline V gene. CDR3 protein: CASSLADEQYF. DNA for the CDR3: TGCGCCAGCAGCTTGGCGGACGAGCAGTACTTC.